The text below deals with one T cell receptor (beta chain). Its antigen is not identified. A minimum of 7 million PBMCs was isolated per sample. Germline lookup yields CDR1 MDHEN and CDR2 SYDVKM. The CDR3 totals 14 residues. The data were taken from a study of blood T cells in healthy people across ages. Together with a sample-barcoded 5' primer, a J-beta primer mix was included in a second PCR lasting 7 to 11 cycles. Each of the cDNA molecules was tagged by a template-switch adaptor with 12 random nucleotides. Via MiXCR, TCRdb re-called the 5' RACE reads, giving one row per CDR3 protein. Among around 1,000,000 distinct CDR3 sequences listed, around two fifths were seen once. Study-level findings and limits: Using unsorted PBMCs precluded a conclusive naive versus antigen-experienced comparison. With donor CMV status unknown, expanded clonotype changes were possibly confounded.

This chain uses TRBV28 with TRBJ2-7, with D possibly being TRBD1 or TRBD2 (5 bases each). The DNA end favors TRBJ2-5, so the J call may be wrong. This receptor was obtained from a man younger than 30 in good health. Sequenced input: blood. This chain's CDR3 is CASSLWRGRETQYF. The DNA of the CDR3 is TGTGCCAGCAGTTTATGGAGGGGCCGGGAGACCCAGTACTTC.